What follows is one TCR beta chain and its context. Its antigen is not identified. This entry belongs to a study of radiotherapy plus CTLA-4 blockade in lung cancer. At the level of the study: Of the patients, about 18% showed objective responses and roughly 31% attained disease control.

Ipilimumab CTLA-4 blockade and focal radiation were given to patients with chemo-refractory metastatic non-small-cell lung cancer. Data came from immunoSEQ multiplex PCR; TCRdb stores just in-frame clones and leaves some out. The table lists some 73,000 clones, 78% of them singletons. The germline CDR1 and CDR2 sequences are SGDLS and YYNGEE. The CDR3 is 14 residues long. Trimming removed 4 bases from V and 4 bases from J; junction bases left unmatched: 4. General study results and limits: Expansion in blood of tumor-derived TCR clones was seen after radiotherapy plus ipilimumab. Among reported predictors of response, early blood T cell clone dynamics with interferon-beta performed best.

This specimen was peripheral blood, taken from a patient treated with radiotherapy plus ipilimumab. The source of this sequence is a human donor with non-small cell lung cancer whose response to radiotherapy plus ipilimumab could not be evaluated. Some clones in this sample may be carry-over from other donors' samples. This rearrangement joins TRBV9 to TRBJ1-2; 10 bases map to TRBD1. The CDR3: CASSPGQGTYGYTF. The CDR3 DNA reads TGTGCCAGCAGCCCGGGACAGGGGACCTATGGCTACACCTTC.